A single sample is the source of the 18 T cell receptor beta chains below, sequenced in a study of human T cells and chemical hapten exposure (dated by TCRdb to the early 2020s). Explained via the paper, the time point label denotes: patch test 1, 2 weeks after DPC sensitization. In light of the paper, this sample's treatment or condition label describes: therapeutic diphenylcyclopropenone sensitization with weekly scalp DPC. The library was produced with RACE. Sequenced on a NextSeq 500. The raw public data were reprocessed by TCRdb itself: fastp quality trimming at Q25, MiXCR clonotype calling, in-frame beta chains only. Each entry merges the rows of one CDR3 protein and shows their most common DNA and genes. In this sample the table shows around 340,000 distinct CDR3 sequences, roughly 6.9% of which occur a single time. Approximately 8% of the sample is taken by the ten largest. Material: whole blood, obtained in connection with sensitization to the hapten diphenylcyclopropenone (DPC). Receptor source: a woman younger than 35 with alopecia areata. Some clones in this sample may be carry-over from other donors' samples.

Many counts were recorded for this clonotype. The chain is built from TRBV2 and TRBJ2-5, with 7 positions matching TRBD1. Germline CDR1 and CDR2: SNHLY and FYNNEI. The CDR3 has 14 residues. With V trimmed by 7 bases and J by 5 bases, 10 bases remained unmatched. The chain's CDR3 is CASIRNRGSETQYF. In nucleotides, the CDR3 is TGTGCCAGCATTCGTAACAGGGGATCTGAGACCCAGTACTTC.

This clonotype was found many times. CDR3: CASSPGLAGGPGSTDTQYF. CDR3 DNA: TGCGCCAGCAGCCCGGGACTAGCGGGGGGGCCGGGTAGCACAGATACGCAGTATTTT. This chain connects TRBV5-1 to TRBJ2-3; 16 bases match TRBD2. The CDR3 runs 19 residues. The V segment lost 4 bases and the J segment 0 bases; nucleotides outside the gene matches: 8. Germline CDR1 is SGHRS and CDR2 is YFSETQ.

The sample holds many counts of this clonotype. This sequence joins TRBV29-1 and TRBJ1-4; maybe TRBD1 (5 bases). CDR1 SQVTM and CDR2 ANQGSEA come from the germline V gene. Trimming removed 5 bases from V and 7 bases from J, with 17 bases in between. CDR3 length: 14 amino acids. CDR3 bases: TGCAGCGTTTTCGCCGGGGCCGAGAGTGAAAAACTGTTTTTT. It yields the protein CSVFAGAESEKLFF. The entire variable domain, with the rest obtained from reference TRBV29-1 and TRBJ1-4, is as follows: SAVISQKPSRDICQRGTSLTIQCQVDSQVTMMFWYRQQPGQSLTLIATANQGSEATYESGFVIDKFPISRPNLTFSTLTVSNMSPEDSSIYLCSVFAGAESEKLFFGSGTQLSVL.

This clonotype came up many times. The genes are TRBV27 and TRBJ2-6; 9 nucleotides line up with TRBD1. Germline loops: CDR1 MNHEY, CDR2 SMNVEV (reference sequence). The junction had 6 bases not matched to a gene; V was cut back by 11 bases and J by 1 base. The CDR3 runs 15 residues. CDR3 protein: CACQDRGSGANVLTF. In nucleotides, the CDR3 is TGTGCCTGCCAGGACAGGGGATCTGGGGCCAACGTCCTGACTTTC.

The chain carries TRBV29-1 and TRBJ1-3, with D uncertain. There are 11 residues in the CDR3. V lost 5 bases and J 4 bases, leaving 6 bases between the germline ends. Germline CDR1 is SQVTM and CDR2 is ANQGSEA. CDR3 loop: CSVLGGNTIYF. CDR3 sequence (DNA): TGCAGCGTTTTAGGGGGAAACACCATATATTTT.

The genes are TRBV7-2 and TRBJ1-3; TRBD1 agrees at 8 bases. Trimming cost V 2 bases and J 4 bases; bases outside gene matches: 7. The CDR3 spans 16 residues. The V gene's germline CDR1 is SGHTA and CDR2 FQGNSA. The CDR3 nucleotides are TGTGCCAGCAGCTTAACGCAGGGGGCGCCCGGAAACACCATATATTTT. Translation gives CASSLTQGAPGNTIYF.

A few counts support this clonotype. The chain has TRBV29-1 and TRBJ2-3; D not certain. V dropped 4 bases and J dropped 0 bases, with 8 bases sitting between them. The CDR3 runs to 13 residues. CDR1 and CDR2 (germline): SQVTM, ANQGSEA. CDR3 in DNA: TGCAGCGTTGTACCCTCTAGCACAGATACGCAGTATTTT. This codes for CSVVPSSTDTQYF.

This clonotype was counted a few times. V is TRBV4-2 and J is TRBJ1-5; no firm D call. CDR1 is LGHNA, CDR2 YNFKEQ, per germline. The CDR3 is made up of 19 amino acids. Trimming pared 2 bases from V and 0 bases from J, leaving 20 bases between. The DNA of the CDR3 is TGTGCCAGCAGCCAACAAGATTTCGACGGAAGATATAGCAATCAGCCCCAGCATTTT. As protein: CASSQQDFDGRYSNQPQHF.

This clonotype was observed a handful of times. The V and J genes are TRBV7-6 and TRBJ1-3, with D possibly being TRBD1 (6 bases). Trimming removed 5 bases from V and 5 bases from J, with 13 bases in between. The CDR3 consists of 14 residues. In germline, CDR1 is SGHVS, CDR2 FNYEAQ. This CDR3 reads CASSPGTNRNTIYF. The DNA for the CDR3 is TGTGCCAGCAGCCCCGGGACAAATAGAAACACCATATATTTT.

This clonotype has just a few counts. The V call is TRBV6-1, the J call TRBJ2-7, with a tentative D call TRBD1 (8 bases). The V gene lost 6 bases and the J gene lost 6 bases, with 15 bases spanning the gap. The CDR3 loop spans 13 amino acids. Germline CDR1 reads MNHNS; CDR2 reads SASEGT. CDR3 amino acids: CASRPTGGGEQYF. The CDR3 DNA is TGTGCCAGCAGGCCCACAGGGGGGGGCGAGCAGTACTTC.

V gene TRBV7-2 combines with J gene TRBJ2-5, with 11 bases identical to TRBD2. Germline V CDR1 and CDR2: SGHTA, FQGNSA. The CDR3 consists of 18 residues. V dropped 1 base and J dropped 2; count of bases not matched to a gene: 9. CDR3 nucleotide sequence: TGTGCCAGCAGCTTAGTTGCTAGCGGGGGGAATCTTCAAGAGACCCAGTACTTC. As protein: CASSLVASGGNLQETQYF. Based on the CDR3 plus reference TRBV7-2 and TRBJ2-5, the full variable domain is GAGVSQSPSNKVTEKGKDVELRCDPISGHTALYWYRQSLGQGLEFLIYFQGNSAPDKSGLPSDRFSAERTGGSVSTLTIQRTQQEDSAVYLCASSLVASGGNLQETQYFGPGTRLLVL.

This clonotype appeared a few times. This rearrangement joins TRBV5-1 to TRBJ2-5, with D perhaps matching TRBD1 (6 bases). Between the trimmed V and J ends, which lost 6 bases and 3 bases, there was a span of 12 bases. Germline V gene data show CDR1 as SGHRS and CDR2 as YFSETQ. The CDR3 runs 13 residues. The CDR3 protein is CASMRQGKETQYF. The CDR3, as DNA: TGCGCCAGCATGAGGCAGGGGAAAGAGACCCAGTACTTC.

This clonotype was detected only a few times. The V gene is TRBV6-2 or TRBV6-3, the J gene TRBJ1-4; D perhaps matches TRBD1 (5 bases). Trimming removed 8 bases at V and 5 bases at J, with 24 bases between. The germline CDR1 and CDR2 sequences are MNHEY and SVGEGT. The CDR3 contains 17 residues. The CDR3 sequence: CASRRSLDSARNEKLFF. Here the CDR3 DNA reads TGTGCCAGCCGGCGGTCGTTAGACAGCGCTAGAAATGAAAAACTGTTTTTT.

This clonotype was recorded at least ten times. CDR3 DNA: TGCGCCAGCAGCCCTCAGGACAGGGGGTGGAATGAGCAGTTCTTC. This gives the protein CASSPQDRGWNEQFF. The chain joins TRBV4-3 to TRBJ2-1, with 10 bases lining up with TRBD1. CDR3 length: 15 amino acids. From germline, CDR1 is LGHNA and CDR2 YSLEER. J gave up 7 bases and V 4 bases, and 7 bases lay outside the gene matches.

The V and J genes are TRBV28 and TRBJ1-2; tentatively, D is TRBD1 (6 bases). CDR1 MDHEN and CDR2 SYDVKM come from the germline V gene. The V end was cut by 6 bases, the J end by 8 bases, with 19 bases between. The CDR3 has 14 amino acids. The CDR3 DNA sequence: TGTGCCAGCAGCTCTATCCCGCAGGGGAACGGCTACACCTTC. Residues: CASSSIPQGNGYTF.

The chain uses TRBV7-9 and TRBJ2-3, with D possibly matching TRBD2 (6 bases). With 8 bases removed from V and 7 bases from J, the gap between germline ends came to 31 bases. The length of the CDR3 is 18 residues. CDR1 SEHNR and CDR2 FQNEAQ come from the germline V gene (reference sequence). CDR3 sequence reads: CASGLKTKTSYTNHTQYF. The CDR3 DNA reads TGTGCCAGCGGGCTTAAGACGAAGACTAGTTACACGAACCATACGCAGTATTTT.

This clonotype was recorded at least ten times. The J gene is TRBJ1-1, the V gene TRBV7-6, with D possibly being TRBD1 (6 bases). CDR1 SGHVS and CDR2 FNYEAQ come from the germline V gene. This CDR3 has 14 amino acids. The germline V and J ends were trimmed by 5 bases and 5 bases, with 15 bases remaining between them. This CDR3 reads CASSPMAGVTEAFF. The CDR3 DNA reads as TGTGCCAGCAGCCCCATGGCAGGGGTGACTGAAGCTTTCTTT.

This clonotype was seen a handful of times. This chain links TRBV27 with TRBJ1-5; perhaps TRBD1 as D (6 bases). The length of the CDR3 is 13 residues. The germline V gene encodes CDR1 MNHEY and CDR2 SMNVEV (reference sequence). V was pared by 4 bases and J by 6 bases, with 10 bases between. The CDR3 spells CASSSGASQPQHF. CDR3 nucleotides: TGTGCCAGCAGTTCGGGGGCTTCTCAGCCCCAGCATTTT.